The 16 T cell receptor beta chains in this list originate from one sample, sequenced in a study of early T cells in non-severe SARS-CoV-2 infection (dated by TCRdb to the early 2020s). Libraries were prepared through 5' RACE. TCRdb names NextSeq 500 as the instrument used. TCRdb trimmed public reads at Q25 via fastp, called clones via MiXCR and kept in-frame beta chains. When rows share a CDR3 protein, they turn into one entry using the most common DNA and genes. The sample table lists about 71,000 distinct CDR3 sequences, about 14% of them with a count of one. The ten largest clones represent 3% to 5% of the sample. The sample here was whole blood, taken at baseline. The source is an adult who was a healthcare worker with PCR-confirmed SARS-CoV-2 infection or an uninfected control (not recorded which).

This clonotype was seen more than once but under ten times. V is TRBV7-8 and J is TRBJ2-1; 7 nucleotides align to TRBD2. This CDR3 has 16 amino acids. Germline CDR1 is SGHVS and CDR2 is FQNEAQ. Trimming cost V 1 base and J 4 bases; bases outside gene matches: 7. The CDR3: CASSLVSRTSYNEQFF. CDR3 sequence (DNA): TGTGCCAGCAGCTTAGTTTCGCGGACTAGTTACAATGAGCAGTTCTTC.

This clonotype was observed at least ten times. The rearrangement links TRBV27 to TRBJ2-7; D perhaps matches TRBD2 (5 bases). Trimming pared 5 bases from V and 7 bases from J, leaving 18 bases between. CDR3 length equals 14 residues. Germline V gives CDR1 MNHEY, CDR2 SMNVEV (reference sequence). The CDR3 nucleotides are TGTGCCAGCAGTATCCGGGCCCTCGGCGGGGAGCAGTACTTC. This codes for CASSIRALGGEQYF.

This chain uses TRBV19 with TRBJ2-7; D is perhaps TRBD2 (5 bases). Germline V gives CDR1 LNHDA, CDR2 SQIVND (reference sequence). The CDR3 runs 12 residues. Between the trimmed V and J ends, which lost 7 bases and 5 bases, there was a span of 12 bases. The CDR3 sequence is CASTSAEDEQYF. The CDR3 nucleotides read TGTGCCAGTACCTCAGCGGAAGACGAGCAGTACTTC.

The chain combines TRBV29-1 with TRBJ1-2; 8 bases are shared with TRBD1. Germline V gene data show CDR1 as SQVTM and CDR2 as ANQGSEA. With V trimmed by 7 bases and J by 6 bases, 10 bases remained unmatched. The CDR3 spans 13 residues. CDR3 sequence (DNA): TGCAGCGCCTGGGACAGGAGTGTACATGGCTACACCTTC. It codes for CSAWDRSVHGYTF.

This clonotype occurred a few times. It is unclear where the CDR3 begins or ends on the DNA, so no DNA is shown, and the CDR3 is as TCRdb lists it. The V call is TRBV21-1, the J call TRBJ2-2; the D call of TRBD2 is as the table states it, not checked on the DNA. TRBV21-1 is annotated as a pseudogene. The CDR3 is made up of 21 amino acids, end residues included. Here the CDR3 reads CASSKVEGLAGDTGTPGSCFF.

V and J are TRBV15 and TRBJ1-2, with a tentative D call TRBD1 (6 bases). Trimming took off 0 bases at V and 0 bases at J, with 14 bases between the two ends. The CDR3 is made up of 17 amino acids. Germline CDR1 reads LNHNV; CDR2 reads YYDKDF (reference sequence). CDR3 nucleotide sequence: TGTGCCACCAGCAGAGATTACCCACAGGGCGCTAACTATGGCTACACCTTC. Its translation is CATSRDYPQGANYGYTF.

The CDR3 is CASSHPSGQTRLRYEQYF. The CDR3 DNA reads as TGTGCCAGCAGCCACCCTAGCGGACAAACCCGCCTTAGGTACGAGCAGTACTTC. The V and J genes are TRBV11-2 and TRBJ2-7; 7 bases map to TRBD2. Germline V lookup: CDR1 SGHAT, CDR2 FQNNGV. Trimming at V came to 5 bases and at J to 4 bases, leaving 20 bases not matched to a gene. CDR3 length: 18 amino acids.

The chain carries TRBV20-1 and TRBJ2-7; D gene uncertain. CDR3 length equals 13 residues. Germline lookup yields CDR1 DFQATT and CDR2 SNEGSKA (reference sequence). V lost 2 bases, J lost 0 bases, and 8 bases lay in between. CDR3 residues: CSARKASSYEQYF. CDR3 coding DNA: TGCAGTGCTAGAAAGGCTAGCTCCTACGAGCAGTACTTC.

The chain combines TRBV12-3 or TRBV12-4 with TRBJ2-3; no clear D gene. The CDR3 is 15 residues long. V gave up 3 bases and J gave up 5 bases, with 15 bases separating them. CDR3 residues: CASSFKMIFQDTQYF. The CDR3 DNA reads as TGTGCCAGCAGTTTTAAAATGATTTTCCAAGATACGCAGTATTTT.

The V gene is TRBV20-1, the J gene TRBJ2-7; D unclear. Germline values: CDR1 DFQATT, CDR2 SNEGSKA (reference sequence). V was clipped by 0 bases and J by 4 bases, with 10 bases between them. This CDR3 has 13 residues. Here the CDR3 DNA reads TGCAGTGCTAGAGATGGGTTAGCATACGAGCAGTACTTC. Its protein product is CSARDGLAYEQYF.

This clonotype was seen a handful of times. The chain joins TRBV29-1 to TRBJ1-5; 7 nucleotides match TRBD1. CDR3 length: 14 residues. J lost 11 bases, V lost 4 bases, and 14 bases had no gene match. Germline V lookup: CDR1 SQVTM, CDR2 ANQGSEA. CDR3 nucleotide sequence: TGCAGCGTTGTAACAGGTGTCCCTCAGGGGGCCCAGCATTTT. Amino acid sequence: CSVVTGVPQGAQHF.

The rearrangement uses TRBV24-1 and TRBJ2-5, with D perhaps assigned TRBD1 or TRBD2 (6 bases each). The V end was cut by 5 bases, the J end by 5 bases, with 17 bases between. Germline V gene data show CDR1 as KGHDR and CDR2 as SFDVKD. This CDR3 comprises 15 residues. This CDR3 is CATSATWGARETQYF. Here the CDR3 DNA reads TGTGCCACCAGTGCTACATGGGGGGCTAGGGAGACCCAGTACTTC.

The V call is TRBV19, the J call TRBJ2-1; TRBD2 matches at 14 bases. Trimming at V came to 10 bases and at J to 6 bases, leaving 8 bases not matched to a gene. Germline loops: CDR1 LNHDA, CDR2 SQIVND (reference sequence). This CDR3 is built from 15 residues. In nucleotides, the CDR3 is TGTGCCACCCGGGGACTAGCGGGAGTCGTCAATGAGCAGTTCTTC. Its protein is CATRGLAGVVNEQFF.

The gene calls are TRBV20-1 and TRBJ2-3, with D possibly matching TRBD2 (6 bases). Between the trimmed V and J ends, which lost 8 bases and 0 bases, there was a span of 12 bases. Per germline, CDR1 DFQATT and CDR2 SNEGSKA (reference sequence). The CDR3 has 13 residues. As DNA, the CDR3 is TGCAGTTTCCGGGACTCCAGCACAGATACGCAGTATTTT. Its protein is CSFRDSSTDTQYF.

This clonotype was counted a single time. The rearrangement joins TRBV7-3 to TRBJ1-1, with D possibly TRBD1 on 5 matching bases. Trimming shortened V by 2 bases and J by 0 bases, and 13 bases separated the two germline ends. Germline-derived CDR1 and CDR2 are SGHTA and FQGTGA. The CDR3 covers 16 residues. CDR3 protein: CASSLGQGPMNTEAFF. CDR3 bases: TGTGCCAGCAGCTTAGGGCAGGGACCCATGAACACTGAAGCTTTCTTT. Looking up the rest from reference TRBV7-3 and TRBJ1-1 gives the full variable domain: GAGVSQTPSNKVTEKGKYVELRCDPISGHTALYWYRQSLGQGPEFLIYFQGTGAADDSGLPNDRFFAVRPEGSVSTLKIQRTERGDSAVYLCASSLGQGPMNTEAFFGQGTRLTVV.

The V gene is TRBV9, the J gene TRBJ1-3; D possibly corresponds to TRBD1 (6 bases). CDR1 is SGDLS and CDR2 is YYNGEE in the germline V gene. V dropped 0 bases and J dropped 1 base, with 14 bases sitting between them. The CDR3 consists of 17 residues. The CDR3 here is CASSVDFQGTSGNTIYF. The CDR3 bases are TGTGCCAGCAGCGTAGATTTCCAGGGGACGTCTGGAAACACCATATATTTT.